This T cell receptor (beta chain) was retrieved from a study of HIV-infected children after antiretroviral therapy interruption. Many counts were recorded for this clonotype. Between the trimmed V and J ends, which lost 3 bases and 1 base, there was a span of 7 bases. The CDR3 contains 14 residues. RNA-based 3' RACE libraries used unique molecular identifiers. TCRdb recomputed calls from the 3' RACE reads with MiXCR, one row per CDR3 protein. The repertoire includes about 46,000 distinct CDR3 sequences, around 4.1% of them detected once, and approximately 0.67% sits in the top ten. The treatment was: PENTA 11 planned treatment interruption arm or continuous ART arm. Naive CD4+ CD45RA+ CD45RO- T cells were FACS-sorted from thawed PBMCs.

This rearrangement joins TRBV12-3 or TRBV12-4 to TRBJ1-5; D call uncertain. The material was CD45RA+ CD4+ T cells from PBMCs, pooled from several time points, obtained from a donor given antiretroviral therapy, either interrupted or continuous. Stated subset: naive CD4+ CD45RA+ CD45RO- T cells. The sequence came from a pool of human donors with HIV. The CDR3 here is CASSFSESNQPQHF. The CDR3 nucleotides read TGTGCCAGCAGTTTTAGCGAAAGCAATCAGCCCCAGCATTTT.